This T cell receptor beta chain stems from a study of T-cell memory formation after mild COVID-19. Study-level information: TCR clusters largely stayed donor specific.

With 0 bases removed from V and 7 bases from J, the gap between germline ends came to 11 bases. The CDR3 totals 15 residues. From germline, CDR1 is SGDLS and CDR2 YYNGEE. Findings of the study overall: The main location of contracting CD4+ clones was CM and EM, and that of contracting CD8+ clones was EMRA. Pre-infection memory already had some responding clones, implying cross-reactive memory joined.

Constant-segment primers and 5'RACE yielded cDNA libraries for TCR alpha and TCR beta, each carrying sample barcodes and UMIs. TCRdb analysed the 5' RACE reads with MiXCR anew, one entry per CDR3 protein. The table includes 50,000 to 75,000 distinct CDR3 sequences, about 9.4% detected once. About this clonotype itself: Its antigen is unidentified.

Material: PBMCs or a T cell subset sorted from them (not recorded which). The clonotype comes from a man aged 18 to 29 who had mild COVID-19 (a few samples of this study predate the infection). Cell type and time point are not known. The rearrangement uses TRBV9 and TRBJ1-6, with D tentatively TRBD1 (6 bases). The CDR3 reads CASSVDSQGNSPLHF. The CDR3 nucleotides read TGTGCCAGCAGCGTAGATTCGCAGGGGAATTCACCCCTCCACTTT. The complete variable domain, with remaining parts taken from reference TRBV9 and TRBJ1-6, reads DSGVTQTPKHLITATGQRVTLRCSPRSGDLSVYWYQQSLDQGLQFLIQYYNGEERAKGNILERFSAQQFPDLHSELNLSSLELGDSALYFCASSVDSQGNSPLHFGNGTRLTVT.